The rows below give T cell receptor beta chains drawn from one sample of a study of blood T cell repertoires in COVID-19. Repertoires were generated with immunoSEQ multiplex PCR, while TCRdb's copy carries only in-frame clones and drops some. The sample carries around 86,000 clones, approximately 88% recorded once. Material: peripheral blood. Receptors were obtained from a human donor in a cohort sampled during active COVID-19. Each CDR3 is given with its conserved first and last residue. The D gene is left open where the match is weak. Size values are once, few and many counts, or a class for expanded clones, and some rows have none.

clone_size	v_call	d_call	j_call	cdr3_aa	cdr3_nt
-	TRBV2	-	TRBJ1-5	CASSSGNQPQHF	TGTGCCAGCTCGTCGGGCAATCAGCCCCAGCATTTT
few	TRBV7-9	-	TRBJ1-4	CASSLRSPNRQEKLFF	TGTGCCAGCAGCTTACGTTCCCCCAACAGGCAAGAAAAACTGTTTTTT
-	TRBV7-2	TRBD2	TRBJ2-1	CASSRRAGDEQFF	TGTGCCAGCAGCCGACGGGCGGGGGATGAGCAGTTCTTC
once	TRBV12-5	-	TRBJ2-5	CASVSVGGKGETQYF	TGTGCTAGTGTTTCAGTCGGGGGAAAGGGAGAGACCCAGTACTTC
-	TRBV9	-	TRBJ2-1	CASSVQGSSYNEQFF	TGTGCCAGCAGCGTACAAGGGAGCTCCTACAATGAGCAGTTCTTC
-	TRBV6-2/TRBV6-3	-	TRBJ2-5	CASSYEVGTGGKYF	TGTGCCAGCAGTTATGAGGTGGGGACTGGCGGAAAGTACTTC
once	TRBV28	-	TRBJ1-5	CASYGGDRQPQHF	TGTGCCAGCTATGGGGGGGATAGACAGCCCCAGCATTTT
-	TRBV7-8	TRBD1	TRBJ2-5	CASSLSWTGGIETQYF	TGTGCCAGCAGCTTAAGCTGGACAGGGGGTATCGAGACCCAGTACTTC
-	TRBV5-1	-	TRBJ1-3	CASSEQGRSGNTIYF	TGCGCCAGCAGCGAACAGGGTCGCTCTGGAAACACCATATATTTT
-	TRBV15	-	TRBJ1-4	CATSRGGDEKLFF	TGTGCCACCAGCAGGGGGGGGGATGAAAAACTGTTTTTT
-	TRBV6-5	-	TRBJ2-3	CASRTPDTQYF	TGTGCCAGCAGAACTCCCGATACGCAGTATTTT
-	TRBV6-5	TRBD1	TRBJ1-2	CASSFGQGGNYGYTF	TGTGCCAGCAGTTTCGGACAGGGGGGTAACTATGGCTACACCTTC
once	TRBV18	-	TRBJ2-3	CASSPPAGATDTQYF	TGTGCCAGCTCACCACCGGCAGGGGCCACAGATACGCAGTATTTT
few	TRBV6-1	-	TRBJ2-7	CASSESLPISYEQYF	TGTGCCAGCAGTGAAAGTCTACCGATCTCCTACGAGCAGTACTTC
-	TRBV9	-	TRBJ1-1	CASSVQGSSTEAFF	TGTGCCAGCAGCGTACAGGGGTCGAGCACTGAAGCTTTCTTT
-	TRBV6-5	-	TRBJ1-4	CASRPGLTEKLFF	TGTGCCAGCAGACCCGGACTGACTGAAAAACTGTTTTTT
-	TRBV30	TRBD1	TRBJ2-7	CAWSWDRAGEQYF	TGTGCCTGGAGTTGGGACAGGGCTGGCGAGCAGTACTTC
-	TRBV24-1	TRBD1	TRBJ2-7	CATSDPRGPPYEQYF	TGTGCCACCAGTGACCCCAGGGGGCCACCCTACGAGCAGTACTTC
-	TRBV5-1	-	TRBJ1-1	CASSPRQFTNTEAFF	TGCGCCAGCAGTCCGCGACAGTTTACGAACACTGAAGCTTTCTTT
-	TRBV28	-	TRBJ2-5	CASSFTRSETQYF	TGTGCCAGCAGTTTTACTAGATCAGAGACCCAGTACTTC
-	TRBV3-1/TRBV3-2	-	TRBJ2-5	CASSLQAEETQYF	TGTGCCAGCAGCCTGCAAGCGGAAGAGACCCAGTACTTC
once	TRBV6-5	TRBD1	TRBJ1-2	CASRDRASYGYTF	TGTGCCAGCAGGGACAGGGCGAGCTATGGCTACACCTTC
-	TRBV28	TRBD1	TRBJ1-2	CASSLSRGGYTF	TGTGCCAGCAGTCTCAGCAGGGGGGGCTACACCTTC
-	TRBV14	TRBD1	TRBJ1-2	CASSQDWAGGRGYTF	TGTGCCAGCAGCCAAGATTGGGCAGGGGGCAGGGGCTACACCTTC
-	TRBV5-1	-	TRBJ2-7	CASSLAVQGGTYEQYF	TGCGCCAGCAGCTTGGCCGTACAGGGGGGGACCTACGAGCAGTACTTC
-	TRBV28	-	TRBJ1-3	CASSLYGSGGGAHF	TGTGCCAGCAGTTTATACGGGAGCGGGGGGGGTGCGCATTTT
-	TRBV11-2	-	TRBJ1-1	CASSLGQAMNTEAFF	TGTGCCAGCAGCTTAGGCCAGGCGATGAACACTGAAGCTTTCTTT
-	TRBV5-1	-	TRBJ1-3	CASMEQNSGNTIYF	TGCGCCAGCATGGAACAGAACTCTGGAAACACCATATATTTT
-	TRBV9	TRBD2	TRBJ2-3	CASSVAAGGTDTQYF	TGTGCCAGCAGCGTAGCGGCGGGGGGCACAGATACGCAGTATTTT
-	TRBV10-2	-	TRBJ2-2	CASSDRTRELFF	TGCGCCAGCAGTGACCGCACTAGGGAGCTGTTTTTT
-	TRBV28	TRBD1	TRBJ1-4	CASSSGQGPNEKLFF	TGTGCCAGCAGTTCAGGACAGGGGCCTAATGAAAAACTGTTTTTT
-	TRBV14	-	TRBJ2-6	CASSLRLPSSGANVLTF	TGTGCCAGCAGTCTCCGTCTTCCGTCCTCTGGGGCCAACGTCCTGACTTTC
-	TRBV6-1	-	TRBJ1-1	CASSDLQGNTEAFF	TGTGCCAGCAGTGACCTACAGGGTAACACTGAAGCTTTCTTT
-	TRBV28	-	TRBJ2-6	CASSPRQPGANVLTF	TGTGCCAGCAGTCCAAGACAGCCTGGGGCCAACGTCCTGACTTTC
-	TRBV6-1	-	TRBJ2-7	CASSEDGQNEQYF	TGTGCCAGCAGTGAAGATGGGCAGAACGAGCAGTACTTC
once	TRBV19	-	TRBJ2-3	CASSIPAAGGTDTQYF	TGTGCCAGTAGTATTCCCGCGGCAGGGGGGACAGATACGCAGTATTTT
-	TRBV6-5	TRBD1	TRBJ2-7	CASSKSGTGVGEQYF	TGTGCCAGCAGCAAATCCGGGACAGGGGTCGGGGAGCAGTACTTC
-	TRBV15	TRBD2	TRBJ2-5	CATSNRLAGDQETQYF	TGTGCCACCAGCAACCGACTAGCGGGCGACCAAGAGACCCAGTACTTC
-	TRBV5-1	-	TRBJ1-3	CASSLDGSSGNTIYF	TGCGCCAGCAGCTTGGATGGGAGCTCTGGAAACACCATATATTTT
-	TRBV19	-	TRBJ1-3	CASSQGSGNTIYF	TGTGCCAGCTCTCAGGGCTCTGGAAACACCATATATTTT
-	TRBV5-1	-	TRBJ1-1	CASSLIGGDTEAFF	TGCGCCAGCAGCTTGATTGGGGGCGACACTGAAGCTTTCTTT
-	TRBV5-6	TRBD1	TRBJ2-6	CASSLARGRGANVLTF	TGTGCCAGCAGCTTGGCCAGGGGGCGTGGGGCCAACGTCCTGACTTTC
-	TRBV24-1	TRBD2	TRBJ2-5	CATSDASGGNQETQYF	TGTGCCACCAGTGACGCTAGCGGGGGGAACCAAGAGACCCAGTACTTC
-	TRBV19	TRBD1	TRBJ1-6	CASSMPGQGDSPLHF	TGTGCCAGTAGTATGCCGGGACAGGGGGATTCACCCCTCCACTTT
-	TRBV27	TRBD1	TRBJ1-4	CASSLSGTGGKLFF	TGTGCCAGCAGTTTATCGGGGACAGGGGGAAAACTGTTTTTT
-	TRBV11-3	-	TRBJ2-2	CASSGTGHGTGELFF	TGTGCCAGCAGCGGGACGGGACACGGGACCGGGGAGCTGTTTTTT
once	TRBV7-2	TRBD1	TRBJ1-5	CASGAGGRYSNQPQHF	TGTGCCAGCGGGGCAGGGGGTCGGTATAGCAATCAGCCCCAGCATTTT
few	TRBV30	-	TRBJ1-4	CAWSIREKLFF	TGTGCCTGGAGTATTAGAGAAAAACTGTTTTTT
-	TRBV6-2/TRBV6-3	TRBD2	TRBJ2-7	CASSSSGLGLASYEQYF	TGTGCCAGCAGCTCCTCGGGACTAGGACTTGCCTCCTACGAGCAGTACTTC
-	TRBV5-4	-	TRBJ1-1	CASSYTGSTEAFF	TGTGCCAGCAGTTATACAGGGAGCACTGAAGCTTTCTTT
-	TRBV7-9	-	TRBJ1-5	CASSPAGVNQPQHF	TGTGCCAGCAGCCCAGCCGGGGTCAATCAGCCCCAGCATTTT
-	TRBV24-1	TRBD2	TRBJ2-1	CATSELGLAGEDNEQFF	TGTGCCACCAGTGAACTAGGACTAGCGGGAGAGGACAATGAGCAGTTCTTC